This TCR beta chain was sequenced for a study of shared clonotypes between healthy human individuals. Overall study: Three men and a couple of women, aged 18 to 49, were donors. General study points: Sequencing of the sorted subsets was shown by rarefaction to be incomplete despite large depth.

Comments on this clone: Its specificity is not known.

This CDR3 is built from 14 residues. Germline V gene lookup returns CDR1 PRHDT and CDR2 FYEKMQ (reference sequence). V was shortened by 4 bases and J by 8 bases, with 16 bases between the two germline ends. Some clones are missing from TCRdb's copy, which holds only in-frame ones; the method was immunoSEQ multiplex PCR. The sample gives about 2 million clones, roughly 94% of which show up once; 0.13% is in the top ten. Sequenced sample: naive CD4+ T cells sorted from blood. The subset is: CD45RA+ positively selected. The V gene is TRBV13, the J gene TRBJ2-3; perhaps D is TRBD1 or TRBD2 (6 bases each). The receptor was derived from a young man in good health. In DNA form, the CDR3 reads TGTGCCAGCAGCTACCCGGGGGCCCCGGGTACGCAGTATTTT. Translating gives CASSYPGAPGTQYF.